Shown below are 17 T cell receptor beta chains from a single sample sequenced in a study of graft-versus-host responses after intestinal transplantation. Measured with immunoSEQ multiplex PCR; TCRdb has only the in-frame clones, and not every one. This sample has tens of thousands of clones, with 85% to 95% found just once. The sample in question was PBMCs, obtained roughly 760 days after a first intestinal transplant, on the day of a second. The receptors originated from a human patient who received an intestinal transplant, so some T cells may come from the graft donor.

Note on this clone: A read error may account for a junction end that differs from germline. The same CDR3 arises from other DNA sequences in this sample as well. The chain employs TRBV28 and TRBJ2-7; 10 bases are shared with TRBD2. The CDR3 is 15 amino acids. CDR1 is MDHEN, CDR2 SYDVKM, per germline. The CDR3 reads CASRKAGGPVWEQYF. DNA of the CDR3: TGCGCCAGCAGAAAAGCGGGAGGGCCAGTGTGGGAGCAGTACTTC. Filled out from reference TRBV28 and TRBJ2-7, the complete variable domain reads DVKVTQSSRYLVKRTGEKVFLECVQDMDHENMFWYRQDPGLGLRLIYFSYDVKMKEKGDIPEGYSVSREKKERFSLILESASTNQTSMYLCASRKAGGPVWEQYFGPGTRLTVT.

The chain has TRBV30 and TRBJ2-7, with TRBD2 matching over 8 bases. The CDR3 extends over 14 amino acids. Germline lookup yields CDR1 GTSNPN and CDR2 SVGIG (reference sequence). The V gene end was trimmed by 4 bases and the J gene end by 0 bases; junction bases not matched to a gene: 5. The CDR3 bases are TGTGCCTGGAATAGCGGGAAAAGCTCCTACGAGCAGTACTTC. Translated: CAWNSGKSSYEQYF.

The gene calls are TRBV9 and TRBJ2-7; D might be TRBD2 (5 bases). The germline gives CDR1 SGDLS, CDR2 YYNGEE. V lost 4 bases, J lost 3 bases, and 14 bases lay in between. The CDR3 sequence is 14 residues long. The CDR3 is CASSPGPGNYEQYF. As DNA, the CDR3 is TGTGCCAGCAGCCCCGGGCCGGGGAACTACGAGCAGTACTTC. Filled out from reference TRBV9 and TRBJ2-7, the complete variable domain reads DSGVTQTPKHLITATGQRVTLRCSPRSGDLSVYWYQQSLDQGLQFLIQYYNGEERAKGNILERFSAQQFPDLHSELNLSSLELGDSALYFCASSPGPGNYEQYFGPGTRLTVT.

J is TRBJ2-7 and V is TRBV5-1; 10 bases fit TRBD1. Trimming cost V 2 bases and J 5 bases; bases outside gene matches: 10. Germline V lookup: CDR1 SGHRS, CDR2 YFSETQ. This CDR3 contains 16 residues. CDR3 nucleotide sequence: TGCGCCAGCAGCTTAGGGACCGGGACAGGGGAGAACGAGCAGTACTTC. Translating gives CASSLGTGTGENEQYF.

The V and J genes are TRBV6-5 and TRBJ2-7; TRBD1 agrees at 9 bases. V trimming: 6 bases; J trimming: 13 bases; junction bases outside the gene matches: 10. Germline values: CDR1 MNHEY, CDR2 SVGAGI. CDR3 size: 12 residues. CDR3 in amino acids: CASSPSGTGIYF. CDR3 nucleotides: TGTGCCAGCAGCCCCTCCGGGACAGGGATCTACTTC.

V is TRBV9 and J is TRBJ2-3, with 7 bases identical to TRBD2. Per the germline V gene, CDR1 is SGDLS and CDR2 is YYNGEE. J lost 4 bases, V lost 0 bases, and 5 bases had no gene match. The CDR3 has 15 amino acids. Here the CDR3 DNA reads TGTGCCAGCAGCGTAGAAGGCGGGAGTGCAGATACGCAGTATTTT. Translation: CASSVEGGSADTQYF.

This clone was seen only once. The V gene is TRBV5-1, the J gene TRBJ1-2; 8 bases line up with TRBD1. J lost 4 bases, V lost 2 bases, and 4 bases had no gene match. Germline CDR1 reads SGHRS; CDR2 reads YFSETQ. This CDR3 spans 14 amino acids. In nucleotides, the CDR3 is TGCGCCAGCAGCTTCAGGGACAGGCCCTATGGCTACACCTTC. It specifies CASSFRDRPYGYTF.

V and J are TRBV7-9 and TRBJ1-1; possibly TRBD1 for D (5 bases). This CDR3 contains 15 residues. Germline-derived CDR1 and CDR2 are SEHNR and FQNEAQ (reference sequence). V was pared by 5 bases and J by 7 bases, with 20 bases between. The CDR3: CASSTPGQGIIEAFF. The CDR3 DNA reads TGTGCCAGCAGCACCCCAGGGCAGGGTATTATTGAAGCTTTCTTT.

The J gene is TRBJ2-5, the V gene TRBV6-1, with 9 nucleotides matching TRBD1. The CDR3 is made up of 14 amino acids. The V and J ends lost 5 bases and 4 bases, in that order; junction bases with no gene match: 5. The germline V gene encodes CDR1 MNHNS and CDR2 SASEGT. CDR3 protein: CASSFTGGGETQYF. CDR3 nucleotide sequence: TGTGCCAGCAGTTTCACAGGGGGCGGAGAGACCCAGTACTTC.

The V and J genes are TRBV4-2 and TRBJ2-5, with 7 bases matching TRBD2. This CDR3 has 14 residues. V lost 1 base, J lost 1 base, and 0 bases stayed unmatched. In germline, CDR1 is LGHNA, CDR2 YNFKEQ. The CDR3 protein is CASSQGLAQETQYF. Here the CDR3 DNA reads TGTGCCAGCAGCCAAGGACTAGCCCAAGAGACCCAGTACTTC.

The V call is TRBV9, the J call TRBJ2-7; either TRBD1 or TRBD2 may supply D (5 bases each). Germline values: CDR1 SGDLS, CDR2 YYNGEE. V was shortened by 4 bases and J by 0 bases, with 17 bases between the two germline ends. The CDR3 covers 16 residues. The CDR3 loop is CASSPRPGPSSYEQYF. The DNA for the CDR3 is TGTGCCAGCAGCCCCCGTCCGGGACCAAGCTCCTACGAGCAGTACTTC.

The genes are TRBV6-5 and TRBJ1-1; a possible D gene is TRBD1 (5 bases). The CDR3 has 15 residues. Germline V gene data show CDR1 as MNHEY and CDR2 as SVGAGI. Trimming stripped 0 bases from V and 1 base from J, with 9 bases between. This CDR3 reads CASSYSNTGNTEAFF. The CDR3 DNA reads as TGTGCCAGCAGTTACTCGAACACAGGGAACACTGAAGCTTTCTTT.

The chain is built from TRBV5-1 and TRBJ2-1; TRBD1 matches 7 bases. The CDR3 runs 14 residues. V was clipped by 3 bases and J by 10 bases; unmatched bases: 10. CDR1 is SGHRS, CDR2 YFSETQ, per germline. As DNA, the CDR3 is TGCGCCAGCAGCTACGGACAGGTTTTCGAGGAGCAGTTCTTC. Its protein product is CASSYGQVFEEQFF. Full variable domain (remainder filled in from reference TRBV5-1 and TRBJ2-1): KAGVTQTPRYLIKTRGQQVTLSCSPISGHRSVSWYQQTPGQGLQFLFEYFSETQRNKGNFPGRFSGRQFSNSRSEMNVSTLELGDSALYLCASSYGQVFEEQFFGPGTRLTVL.

This clone was picked up one time. The chain joins TRBV7-2 to TRBJ2-1; 11 bases agree with TRBD2. The CDR3 consists of 16 residues. Germline trimming cut 4 bases from V and 5 bases from J; bases unmatched to any gene: 7. Germline values: CDR1 SGHTA, CDR2 FQGNSA. CDR3: CASSSSGTSGNNEQFF. In DNA, the CDR3 is TGTGCCAGCAGCTCCTCCGGGACTAGCGGAAACAATGAGCAGTTCTTC.

The chain employs TRBV11-2 and TRBJ2-1; tentative D call: TRBD1 (5 bases). V lost 3 bases, J lost 0 bases, and 12 bases lay in between. The CDR3 is 16 amino acids. Germline assignment: CDR1 SGHAT and CDR2 FQNNGV. CDR3 in amino acids: CASSLGRLSSYNEQFF. CDR3 bases: TGTGCCAGCAGCTTGGGGCGGCTAAGCTCCTACAATGAGCAGTTCTTC. The variable domain in full, completed from reference TRBV11-2 and TRBJ2-1, reads EAGVAQSPRYKIIEKRQSVAFWCNPISGHATLYWYQQILGQGPKLLIQFQNNGVVDDSQLPKDRFSAERLKGVDSTLKIQPAKLEDSAVYLCASSLGRLSSYNEQFFGPGTRLTVL.

CDR3 protein: CASSQQGYEQFF. In DNA, the CDR3 is TGCGCCAGCAGCCAACAGGGTTATGAGCAGTTCTTC. The V call is TRBV4-1, the J call TRBJ2-1; the D gene is possibly TRBD1 (5 bases). The CDR3 extends over 12 amino acids. V was trimmed by 2 bases and J by 8 bases, leaving 7 bases between them. Germline-derived CDR1 and CDR2 are MGHRA and YSYEKL.

The chain links TRBV6-5 to TRBJ1-4, with no clear D. The CDR3 covers 15 residues. Germline values: CDR1 MNHEY, CDR2 SVGAGI. Trimming removed 8 bases at V and 6 bases at J, with 19 bases between. CDR3 DNA: TGTGCCAGCGGACTCTTCGGCGGCGGATATGAAAAACTGTTTTTT. It specifies CASGLFGGGYEKLFF.